Below, 14 T cell receptor beta chains from the same sample are listed, as sequenced in a study of T cells expressing NK-cell markers. From its re-call of the 5' RACE reads, TCRdb lists each CDR3 protein once, without DNA. This sample's clone table lists about 160,000 distinct CDR3 sequences. Sequences were obtained from blood T cells: a sorted CD56 or NKG2C T cell subset, CD4+ or CD8+ T cells, or bulk PBMC T cells (not recorded which). These TCRs come from a woman between 18 and 70 years old in good health.

The chain joins TRBV29-1 to TRBJ2-3; TCRdb lists TRBD1, though no DNA is available to test this call. Germline loops: CDR1 SQVTM, CDR2 ANQGSEA. The CDR3 has 12 amino acids. This CDR3 is CSVVQGSDTQYF.

The rearrangement uses TRBV5-1 and TRBJ1-2; TCRdb's D call of TRBD1 is untestable without DNA. Germline loops: CDR1 SGHRS, CDR2 YFSETQ. The CDR3 extends over 14 amino acids. The CDR3 spells CASSQGASNYGYTF.

This chain links TRBV5-1 with TRBJ1-4. This CDR3 region has 13 residues. Germline CDR1 reads SGHRS; CDR2 reads YFSETQ. CDR3 residues: CASSGGGYEKLFF.

The rearrangement joins TRBV21-1 to TRBJ1-2. TRBV21-1 is a recognized pseudogene. The CDR3 totals 12 residues. CDR3 sequence: CASNRDQVGYTF.

The J gene is TRBJ2-1, the V gene TRBV7-8; TCRdb lists TRBD2, though no DNA is available to test this call. The CDR3 has 16 amino acids. Germline V gene data show CDR1 as SGHVS and CDR2 as FQNEAQ. The CDR3 loop is CASSFGGLAGVTEQFF.

V gene TRBV29-1 combines with J gene TRBJ2-1; with no DNA, the TCRdb D assignment of TRBD2 cannot be verified. The germline CDR1 and CDR2 sequences are SQVTM and ANQGSEA. This CDR3 is 15 amino acids long. The CDR3 protein is CSCLPYSGRGNEQFF.

This chain joins TRBV5-1 and TRBJ2-7. Germline V lookup: CDR1 SGHRS, CDR2 YFSETQ. This CDR3 is built from 18 residues. CDR3 sequence reads: CASSFRYRGAGSTYEQYF.

The rearrangement links TRBV5-1 to TRBJ2-7. The CDR3 spans 16 residues. Germline lookup yields CDR1 SGHRS and CDR2 YFSETQ. CDR3 protein: CASSLATDSSSYEQYF.

This chain links TRBV9 with TRBJ2-7; the D call from TCRdb, TRBD1, cannot be confirmed without DNA. This CDR3 has 15 amino acids. Germline values: CDR1 SGDLS, CDR2 YYNGEE. The CDR3 here is CASSVGTVHSGEQYF.

V is TRBV5-1 and J is TRBJ2-3; the D call of TRBD1 rests on TCRdb alone, since no DNA is present to check it. The V gene's germline CDR1 is SGHRS and CDR2 YFSETQ. There are 16 residues in the CDR3. The CDR3 region is CASSSGGRGPTDTQYF.

The chain joins TRBV12-3 or TRBV12-4 to TRBJ2-7; with no DNA, the TCRdb D assignment of TRBD1 cannot be verified. The CDR3 is made up of 16 amino acids. CDR3 loop: CASSTGEGQGVYEQYF.

The chain links TRBV14 to TRBJ2-7; the TCRdb call, TRBD2, lacks DNA for checking. Germline-derived CDR1 and CDR2 are SGHDN and FVKESK. The CDR3 runs to 16 residues. The CDR3 is CASSQWNLGLKDEQYF.

This rearrangement joins TRBV7-8 to TRBJ1-6; the D call from TCRdb, TRBD1, cannot be confirmed without DNA. The CDR3 sequence is 19 residues long. The germline CDR1 and CDR2 sequences are SGHVS and FQNEAQ. CDR3 residues: CASSLEYQRQGFNNSPLHF. The whole variable domain, filled in from reference TRBV7-8 and TRBJ1-6, reads GAGVSQSPRYKVAKRGQDVALRCDPISGHVSLFWYQQALGQGPEFLTYFQNEAQLDKSGLPSDRFFAERPEGSVSTLKIQRTQQEDSAVYLCASSLEYQRQGFNNSPLHFGNGTRLTVT.

The chain uses TRBV28 and TRBJ2-3; the D gene TCRdb calls, TRBD1, cannot be checked with no DNA. This CDR3 is built from 17 residues. Germline CDR1 and CDR2: MDHEN and SYDVKM. CDR3: CASRTNRERSGTDTQYF.